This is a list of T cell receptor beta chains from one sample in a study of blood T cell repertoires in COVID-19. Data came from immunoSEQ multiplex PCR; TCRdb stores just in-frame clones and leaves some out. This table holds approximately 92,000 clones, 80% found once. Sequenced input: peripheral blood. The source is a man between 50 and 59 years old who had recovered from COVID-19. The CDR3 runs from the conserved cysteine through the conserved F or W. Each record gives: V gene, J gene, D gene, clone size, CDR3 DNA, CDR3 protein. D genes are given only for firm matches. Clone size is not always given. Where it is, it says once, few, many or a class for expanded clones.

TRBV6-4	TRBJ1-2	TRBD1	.	TGTGCCAGCAGAATCTATCCGGGACAGGGTGACTATGGCTACACCTTC	CASRIYPGQGDYGYTF
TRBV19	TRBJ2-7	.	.	TGTGCCAGTAGCATTAAATCGGGACTGGGCTACGAGCAGTACTTC	CASSIKSGLGYEQYF
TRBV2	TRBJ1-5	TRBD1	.	TGTGCCAGCAGAAGGGACAGCTACTACGATCAGCCCCAGCATTTT	CASRRDSYYDQPQHF
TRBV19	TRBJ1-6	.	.	TGTGCCAGTCGGGGGGGGGACCTTTCTTCACCCCTCCACTTT	CASRGGDLSSPLHF
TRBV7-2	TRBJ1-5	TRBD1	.	TGTGCCAGCAGAGCACAGACAGGGGCGAGGAATCAGCCCCAGCATTTT	CASRAQTGARNQPQHF
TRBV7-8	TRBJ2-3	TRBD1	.	TGTGCCAGCAGCATCGGGACAGGGATAATCCGTAGCACAGATACGCAGTATTTT	CASSIGTGIIRSTDTQYF
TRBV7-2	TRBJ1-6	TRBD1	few	TGTGCCAGCAGACCGACAGGGACAGATAATTCACCCCTCCACTTT	CASRPTGTDNSPLHF
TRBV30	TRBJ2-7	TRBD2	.	TGTGCCCGGGGGGGGTGGTCTAAAAGCGGGAGGGCAGGGCAGTACTTC	CARGGWSKSGRAGQYF
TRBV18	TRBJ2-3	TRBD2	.	TGTGCCAGCTCACCAACGCTAGCGGGAGGTACAGATACGCAGTATTTT	CASSPTLAGGTDTQYF
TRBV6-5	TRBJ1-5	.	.	TGTGCCAGCAGCCAGTGGAGCAATCAGCCCCAGCATTTT	CASSQWSNQPQHF
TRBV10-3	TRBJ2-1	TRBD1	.	TGTGCCATCAGTGAGTCGTCAGGACAGGTTTTTACCTACAATGAGCAGTTCTTC	CAISESSGQVFTYNEQFF
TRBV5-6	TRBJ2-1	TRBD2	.	TGTGCCAGCAGCTTGGTCACCGGACTAGCATTCAATGAGCAGTTCTTC	CASSLVTGLAFNEQFF
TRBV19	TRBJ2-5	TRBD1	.	TGTGCCAGTTCTCCTATGCGGGACAGGGGTCGAGAGACCCAGTACTTC	CASSPMRDRGRETQYF
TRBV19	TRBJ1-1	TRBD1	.	TGTGCCAGTAGTTCCGCACAGGGGGCTCGGAACGAAGCTTTCTTT	CASSSAQGARNEAFF
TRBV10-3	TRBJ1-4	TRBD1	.	TGTGCCATCAGTGAGTCCGTGGACAGGGGGGAAAAACTGTTTTTT	CAISESVDRGEKLFF
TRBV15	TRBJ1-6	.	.	TGTGCCACCAGCTTCTCTCCGGGAGGCGGTTCACCCCTCCACTTT	CATSFSPGGGSPLHF
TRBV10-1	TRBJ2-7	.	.	TGCGCCAGCAGTGGGGGCCATGCGGTGTCCTCCTACGAGCAGTACTTC	CASSGGHAVSSYEQYF
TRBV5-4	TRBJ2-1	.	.	TGTGCCAGCAGCTTGGTAGGACTTTCCTACAATGAGCAGTTCTTC	CASSLVGLSYNEQFF
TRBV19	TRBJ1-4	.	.	TGTGCCAGTAGTCCGGGTGGGGCTGATGAAAAACTGTTTTTT	CASSPGGADEKLFF
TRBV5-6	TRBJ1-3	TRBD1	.	TGTGCCAGCAGCTTAGGGACAGGGCTCTCTGGAAACACCATATATTTT	CASSLGTGLSGNTIYF
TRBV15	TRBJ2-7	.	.	TGTGCCACCAGCAGAGATCCGGACAGCAGGGAGCAGTACTTC	CATSRDPDSREQYF
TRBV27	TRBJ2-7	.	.	TGTGCCAGCAGTTCGACACGGACTCCCACCTACGAGCAGTACTTC	CASSSTRTPTYEQYF
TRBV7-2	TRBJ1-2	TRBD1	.	TGTGCCAGCAGCGGGGGACAGGGAATTAACTATGGCTACACCTTC	CASSGGQGINYGYTF
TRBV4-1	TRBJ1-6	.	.	TGCGCCAGCAGCCGCGTAGCAGGGTCCAATTCACCCCTCCACTTT	CASSRVAGSNSPLHF
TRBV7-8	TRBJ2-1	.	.	TGTGCCAGCAGCTCCAAATTAAGGCTACAGATCTCCTACAATGAGCAGTTCTTC	CASSSKLRLQISYNEQFF
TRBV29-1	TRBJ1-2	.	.	TGCAGCGTCCTAGAGGCGGAGCGCCTGGAGGGCTACACCTTC	CSVLEAERLEGYTF
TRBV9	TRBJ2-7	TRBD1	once	TGTGCCAGCAGCGAACGACAGGGGATAGGGTACGAGCAGTACTTC	CASSERQGIGYEQYF
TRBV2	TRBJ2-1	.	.	TGTGCCATTACCTGGACTATCTACAATGAGCAGTTCTTC	CAITWTIYNEQFF
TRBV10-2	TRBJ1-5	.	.	TGCGCCAGCAGTGAGGGTCGACAGCTCCTTCATCAGCCCCAGCATTTT	CASSEGRQLLHQPQHF
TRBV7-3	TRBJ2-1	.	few	TGTGCCAGCAGTGGGGCAGAAAACTACAATGAGCAGTTCTTC	CASSGAENYNEQFF
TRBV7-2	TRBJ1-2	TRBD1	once	TGTGCCAGCAGCCCGAACAGGGACAGCGACTATGGCTACACCTTC	CASSPNRDSDYGYTF
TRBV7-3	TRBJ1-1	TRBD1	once	TGTGCCAGCAGCGCCACAGGGGGCAAAGTGAACACTGAAGCTTTCTTT	CASSATGGKVNTEAFF
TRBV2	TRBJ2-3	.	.	TGTGCCAGCAATTTTGGTCTAACTAGCACAGATACGCAGTATTTT	CASNFGLTSTDTQYF
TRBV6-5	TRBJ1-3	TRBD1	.	TGTGCCAGCAGTTACAACAGGGGACTCTCTGGAAACACCATATATTTT	CASSYNRGLSGNTIYF
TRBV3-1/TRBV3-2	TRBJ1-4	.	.	TGTGCCAGCAGCCTGCGGACGGGGAGGAGTGAAAAACTGTTTTTT	CASSLRTGRSEKLFF
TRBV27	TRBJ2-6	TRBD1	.	TGTGCCAGCAGTTCTCCGACAGGGGGCTTTTCTTCTGGGGCCAACGTCCTGACTTTC	CASSSPTGGFSSGANVLTF
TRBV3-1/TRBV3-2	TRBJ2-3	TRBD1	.	TGTGCCAGCAGCCGGGACAGGGACACAGATACGCAGTATTTT	CASSRDRDTDTQYF
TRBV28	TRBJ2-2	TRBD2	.	TGTGCCAGCAGTTTTAGACTAGCGGGAGTAAGGACCGGGGAGCTGTTTTTT	CASSFRLAGVRTGELFF
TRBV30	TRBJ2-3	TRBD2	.	TGTGCCTGGTCACTAGCGGGGGGGGGTGATACGCAGTATTTT	CAWSLAGGGDTQYF
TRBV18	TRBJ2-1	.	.	TGTGCCAGCTCACCTCAATCAGGCCCCAGTGAGCAGTTCTTC	CASSPQSGPSEQFF
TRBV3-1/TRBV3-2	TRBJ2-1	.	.	TGTGCCAGCAGCCCCTCTGCGTACAATGAGCAGTTCTTC	CASSPSAYNEQFF
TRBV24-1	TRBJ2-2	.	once	TGTGCCACCGGGGGCGGCGGAACCGGGGAGCTGTTTTTT	CATGGGGTGELFF
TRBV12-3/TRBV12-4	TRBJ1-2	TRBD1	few	TGTGCCAGCAGCTACAGGGGAGTCGACACCTTC	CASSYRGVDTF
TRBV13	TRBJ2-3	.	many	TGTGCCAGCAGCCGATGGACTCCCAGCGATACGCAGTATTTT	CASSRWTPSDTQYF
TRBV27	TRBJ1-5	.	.	TGTGCCAGCAGTTTATCGCGGGCGAATCAGCCCCAGCATTTT	CASSLSRANQPQHF
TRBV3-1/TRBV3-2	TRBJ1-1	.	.	TGTGCCAGCAGCCCGAGGGTTCTCGAAGAAGCTTTCTTT	CASSPRVLEEAFF
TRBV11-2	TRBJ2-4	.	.	TGTGCCAGCAGCTTAGACCGGGAGACAGTGACAATAGCCAAAAACATTCAGTACTTC	CASSLDRETVTIAKNIQYF
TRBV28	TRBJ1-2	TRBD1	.	TGTGCCAGCAGTTTGTCAGGGGGGTATGGCTACACCTTC	CASSLSGGYGYTF
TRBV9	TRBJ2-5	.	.	TGTGCCAGCAGCGCGGACGCAACAGGGCAAGAGACCCAGTACTTC	CASSADATGQETQYF
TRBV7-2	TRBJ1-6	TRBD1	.	TGTGCCAGCAGCCCTCGACAGGGGTACTCACCCCTCCACTTT	CASSPRQGYSPLHF
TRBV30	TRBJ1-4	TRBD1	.	TGTGCCGTCGAGGGGGCGGTGACGGAAAAACTGTTTTTT	CAVEGAVTEKLFF
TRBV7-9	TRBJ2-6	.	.	TGTGCCAGCACCTCCTTAGGGGCCAACGTCCTGACTTTC	CASTSLGANVLTF
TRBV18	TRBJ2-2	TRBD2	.	TGTGCCAGCTCACCGCGGGGGGCGGTGCTTACCGGGGAGCTGTTTTTT	CASSPRGAVLTGELFF
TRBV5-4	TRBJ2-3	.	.	TGTGCCAGCAGCTTTGTTGGACAAGTAGATACGCAGTATTTT	CASSFVGQVDTQYF
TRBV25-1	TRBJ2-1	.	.	TGTGCCAGCAGTGAATCAGGGGTTAGCTCCTACAATGAGCAGTTCTTC	CASSESGVSSYNEQFF
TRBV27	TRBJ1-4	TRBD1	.	TGTGCCAGCAGTTTATGGTCGGGGACAGGGGATGAAAAACTGTTTTTT	CASSLWSGTGDEKLFF
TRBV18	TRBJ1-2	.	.	TGTGCCAGCTCACTCGCCCTGCCCAGAAACTATGGCTACACCTTC	CASSLALPRNYGYTF
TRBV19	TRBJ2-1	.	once	TGTGCCAGTAGTACCGCCCGTAGCGGAGTCTCCTACAATGAGCAGTTCTTC	CASSTARSGVSYNEQFF
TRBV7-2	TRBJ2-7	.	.	TGTGCCAGCAGCTGGCACAGGGAGTACGAGCAGTACTTC	CASSWHREYEQYF
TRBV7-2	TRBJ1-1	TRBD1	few	TGTGCCAGTAGGGGACACAGGGGGACTGAAGCTTTCTTT	CASRGHRGTEAFF